This TCR beta chain was identified in a study of blood T cell repertoires in COVID-19. Across the study: The study drew acute and convalescent COVID-19 samples from the United States, Italy and Spain. T cells, B-cell-depleted T cells, or PBMCs supplied cDNA or gDNA.

The germline gives CDR1 MGHRA, CDR2 YSYEKL. V lost 2 bases, J lost 7 bases, and 11 bases stayed unmatched. This CDR3 has 16 residues. Original processing methods: It was from reference gene primer amplification that nucleated cell counts were estimated. Measured with immunoSEQ multiplex PCR; TCRdb has only the in-frame clones, and not every one. V, J and clone size derive from that table, while D and trimming were established from the DNA sequence. The sample records over 100,000 clones, 85% to 90% being singletons. This sequence was found in a man over 45 with active COVID-19. The V gene is TRBV4-1, the J gene TRBJ1-2; 9 nucleotides line up with TRBD1. Specimen: peripheral blood. CDR3: CASSQLSGQGIGGYTF. CDR3 coding DNA: TGCGCCAGCAGCCAACTTTCGGGACAGGGAATTGGTGGCTACACCTTC.